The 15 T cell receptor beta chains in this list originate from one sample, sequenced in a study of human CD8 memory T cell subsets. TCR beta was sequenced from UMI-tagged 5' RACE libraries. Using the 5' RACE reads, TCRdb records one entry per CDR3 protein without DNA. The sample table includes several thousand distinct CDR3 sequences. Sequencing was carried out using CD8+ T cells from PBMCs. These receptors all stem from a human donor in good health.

The CDR3: CATSDAGTGGYEQYF. V and J are TRBV24-1 and TRBJ2-7; TCRdb reports TRBD1, a call that lacks DNA to check it against. The CDR3 runs 15 residues. The germline V gene has CDR1 KGHDR and CDR2 SFDVKD.

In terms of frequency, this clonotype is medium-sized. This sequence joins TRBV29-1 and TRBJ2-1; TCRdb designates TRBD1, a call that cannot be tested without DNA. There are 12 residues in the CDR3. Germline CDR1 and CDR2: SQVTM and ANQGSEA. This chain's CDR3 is CSVGVGRNEQFF.

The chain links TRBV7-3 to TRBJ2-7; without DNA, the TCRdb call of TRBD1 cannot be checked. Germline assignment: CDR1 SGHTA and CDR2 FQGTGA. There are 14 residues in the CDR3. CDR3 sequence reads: CASSPQGGSYEQYF.

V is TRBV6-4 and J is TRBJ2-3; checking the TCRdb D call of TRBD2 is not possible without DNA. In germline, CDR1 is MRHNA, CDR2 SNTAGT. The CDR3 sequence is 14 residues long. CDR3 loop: CASSGGGSTDTQYF.

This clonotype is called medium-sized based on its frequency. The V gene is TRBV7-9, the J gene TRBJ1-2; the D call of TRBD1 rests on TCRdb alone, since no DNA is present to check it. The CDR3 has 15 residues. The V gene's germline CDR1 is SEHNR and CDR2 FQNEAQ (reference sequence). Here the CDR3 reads CASSAQDREAYGYTF.

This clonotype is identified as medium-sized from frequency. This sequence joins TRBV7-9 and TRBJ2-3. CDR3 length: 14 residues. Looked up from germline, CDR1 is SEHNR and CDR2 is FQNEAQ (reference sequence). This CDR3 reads CASSLDGSPDTQYF.

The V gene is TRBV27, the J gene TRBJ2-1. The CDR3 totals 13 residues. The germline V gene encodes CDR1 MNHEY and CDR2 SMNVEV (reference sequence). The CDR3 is CASSRSSYNEQFF.

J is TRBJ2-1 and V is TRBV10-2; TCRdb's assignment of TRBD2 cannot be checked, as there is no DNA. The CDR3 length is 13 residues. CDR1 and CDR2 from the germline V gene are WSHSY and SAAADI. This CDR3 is CATSSTSYNEQFF.

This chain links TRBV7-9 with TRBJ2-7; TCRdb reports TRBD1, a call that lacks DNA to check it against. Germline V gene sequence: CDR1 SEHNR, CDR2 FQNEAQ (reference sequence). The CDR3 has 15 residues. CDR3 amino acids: CASSWGQGVGNEQYF. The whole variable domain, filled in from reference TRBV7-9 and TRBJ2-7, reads DTGVSQNPRHKITKRGQNVTFRCDPISEHNRLYWYRQTLGQGPEFLTYFQNEAQLEKSRLLSDRFSAERPKGSFSTLEIQRTEQGDSAMYLCASSWGQGVGNEQYFGPGTRLTVT.

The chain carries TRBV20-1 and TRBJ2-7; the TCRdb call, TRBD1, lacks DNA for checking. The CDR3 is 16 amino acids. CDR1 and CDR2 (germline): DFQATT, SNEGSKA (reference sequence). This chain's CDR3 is CSVTQLAGTFSYEQYF.

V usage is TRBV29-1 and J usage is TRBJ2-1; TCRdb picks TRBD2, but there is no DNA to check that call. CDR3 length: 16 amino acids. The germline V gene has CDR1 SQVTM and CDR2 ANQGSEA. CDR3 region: CSISSGSPSSYNEQFF.

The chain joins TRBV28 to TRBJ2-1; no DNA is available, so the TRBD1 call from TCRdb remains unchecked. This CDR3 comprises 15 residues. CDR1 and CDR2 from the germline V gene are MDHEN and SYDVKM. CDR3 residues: CASSPPGSSYNEQFF.

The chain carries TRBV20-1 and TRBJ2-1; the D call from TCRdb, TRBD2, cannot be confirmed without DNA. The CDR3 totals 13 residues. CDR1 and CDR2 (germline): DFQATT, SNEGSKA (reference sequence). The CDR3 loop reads CSARTSGIYEQFF.

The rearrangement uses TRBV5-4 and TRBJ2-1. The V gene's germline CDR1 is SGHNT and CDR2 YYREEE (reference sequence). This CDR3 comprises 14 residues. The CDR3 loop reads CASSSGDSYNEQFF.

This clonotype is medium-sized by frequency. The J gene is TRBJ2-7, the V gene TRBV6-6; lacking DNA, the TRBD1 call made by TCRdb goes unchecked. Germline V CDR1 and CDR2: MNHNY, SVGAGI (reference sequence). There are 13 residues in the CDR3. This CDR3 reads CASRIDRAYEQYF.